The source of this TCR beta chain is a study of cytomegalovirus exposure and HLA in healthy donors. Primers: 60 Vbeta forward and 13 Jbeta reverse. Measured with immunoSEQ multiplex PCR; TCRdb has only the in-frame clones, and not every one. Here the sample table reports 50,000 to 70,000 clones. V was pared by 3 bases and J by 0 bases, with 8 bases of the junction left unmatched. Per the germline V gene, CDR1 is GTSNPN and CDR2 is SVGIG (reference sequence). The CDR3 length is 16 residues. The V gene is TRBV30, the J gene TRBJ2-1, with 7 bases aligning to TRBD2. This receptor was obtained from a woman younger than 30 in good health and CMV-seronegative. The sample taken for sequencing was PBMCs. CDR3 residues: CAWSGGGVGSYNEQFF. The CDR3 DNA sequence: TGTGCCTGGAGCGGGGGAGGGGTGGGCTCCTACAATGAGCAGTTCTTC.